Detailed here is one T cell receptor (beta chain). Per the study methods: Amplification from reference gene primers served as the basis for estimated nucleated cell counts. TCRdb's copy holds only in-frame clones and misses some; the assay was immunoSEQ multiplex PCR. V and J calls and clone size are as listed in that table; D and trimming were resolved from the DNA. The sample records about 330,000 clones, 70% to 90% being singletons. This record comes from a study of blood T cell repertoires in COVID-19. About the study: The study drew acute and convalescent COVID-19 samples from the United States, Italy and Spain.

Participants came from some 23 US areas, aged about 18 to 89 years. The study counted Cohort 3 donors as recovered given two negative PCRs, clearance, or symptom resolution. The receptor's source is a woman under 40 who had recovered from COVID-19. Sequenced: PBMCs or T cells enriched from blood (not recorded which).

CDR3 DNA: TGCGCCAGCAGCCTTATACAGGGGGCGTCTGGAAACACCATATATTTT. Its translation: CASSLIQGASGNTIYF. The chain combines TRBV4-1 with TRBJ1-3; 9 positions match TRBD1. Germline CDR1 is MGHRA and CDR2 is YSYEKL. Losses at the gene ends were 4 bases for V and 1 base for J; bases not matched to a gene: 5. The CDR3 spans 16 residues.